This T cell receptor (beta chain) was recorded in a study of PD-L1 blockade in urothelial cancer. Study-level information: Males with bladder-origin urothelial cancer made up about nine tenths of the roughly 29 patients. When blood samples were assessed, the median T cell count was some 150,000.

As to this clone: Its antigen is still unknown.

The CDR3 spans 13 residues. Germline CDR1 SGHTA, CDR2 FQGTGA. V was pared by 4 bases and J by 3 bases, with 3 bases of the junction left unmatched. Study results and caveats: Having blood TCR clonality under the median before treatment predicted better survival.

Synthetic TCR analog templates were spiked into all PCRs individually. Data came from immunoSEQ multiplex PCR; TCRdb stores just in-frame clones and leaves some out. The sample lists approximately 80,000 clones; 82% were seen once. This sequence was found in a man between 65 and 85 years old with urothelial cancer. Sequenced here: PBMCs, sampled around atezolizumab (anti-PD-L1) treatment. The chain is built from TRBV7-3 and TRBJ2-7; 7 bases map to TRBD2. Written as DNA, the CDR3 is TGTGCCAGCAGCTGGGGGGAGGGCTACGAGCAGTACTTC. Amino acids: CASSWGEGYEQYF.